Listed below are T cell receptor beta chains from one sample, sequenced in a study of T-cell memory formation after mild COVID-19. TCRdb independently ran MiXCR on the 5' RACE reads; one entry per CDR3 protein. This sample has 550,000 to 700,000 distinct CDR3 sequences, with about a sixth found just once. The sequenced sample was PBMCs or a T cell subset sorted from them (not recorded which). All receptors come from an adult woman who had mild COVID-19 (a few samples of this study predate the infection). Cell type and time point are not known. Both conserved end residues are trimmed from each CDR3. Each record gives: V gene, J gene, CDR3 protein.

>TRBV5-1|TRBJ2-6
ASMDGLAGANVLT
>TRBV6-5|TRBJ2-1
ASRDWQRDGQF
>TRBV7-3|TRBJ1-1
ASSSLVGTGNEAF
>TRBV5-1|TRBJ2-1
ASSLGGPMGF
>TRBV27|TRBJ1-4
ASSPTGGQRFEKLF
>TRBV6-5|TRBJ2-1
ASSLGQVRADEQF
>TRBV10-3|TRBJ2-7
AISEPLAGGPKQY
>TRBV19|TRBJ2-3
ASSTTSGSSDTQY
>TRBV24-1|TRBJ1-5
ATSTGVGQPQH
>TRBV5-1|TRBJ2-2
ASSLIPVDGSGELF
>TRBV5-1|TRBJ1-1
ASSPQGASDTEAF
>TRBV20-1|TRBJ2-1
SARSRLAGPYNEQF
>TRBV2|TRBJ2-5
ASNTGQETQY
>TRBV12-3/TRBV12-4|TRBJ2-7
ASSFADRTEQY
>TRBV18|TRBJ1-4
ASSPPGEVGEKLF
>TRBV5-1|TRBJ1-2
ASSAMAGDGYGYT
>TRBV20-1|TRBJ2-7
SARDPEGEQY
>TRBV27|TRBJ1-2
ASRAYEHGYT
>TRBV10-3|TRBJ2-3
AIRQRGGNTDTQY
>TRBV11-2|TRBJ2-5
ASSPTPGGETQY
>TRBV5-1|TRBJ2-1
ASSAATVGQGNEQF
>TRBV20-1|TRBJ1-2
SARDPSSGSWYGYT
>TRBV5-1|TRBJ2-5
ASSLGQGAQGETQY
>TRBV5-1|TRBJ2-2
ASSLLTGSGELF
>TRBV7-8|TRBJ2-5
ASSITGVWETQY
>TRBV7-2|TRBJ2-7
ASSLVAARAGEFYEQY
>TRBV20-1|TRBJ2-3
SARDSGPAGRNTQY
>TRBV29-1|TRBJ2-3
SVDYTGASTDTQY
>TRBV19|TRBJ2-2
ASEDRGHTGELF